This TCR beta chain was found in a study of blood T cell repertoires in COVID-19. Whole-study context: Specimens from acute and convalescent COVID-19 originated in the United States, Italy and Spain. Sources were T cells, B-cell-depleted T cells, or PBMCs; the material itself was cDNA or gDNA.

Per the original methods: Nucleated cell number was recorded as an estimate derived from reference gene primer amplification. The assay was immunoSEQ multiplex PCR, and TCRdb's table has in-frame clones only and misses some. The V and J calls and the clone size are those of that table, but D and trimming were determined from the DNA. The data show 100,000 or so clones, with about 80% seen just once and around 4% held by the top ten. What was sequenced was peripheral blood. The clonotype comes from a man in his 60s with acute or convalescent COVID-19.

CDR3 nucleotide sequence: TGTGCCAGCAGAAGGAGGGAGGGAGAGACCCAGTACTTC. This gives the protein CASRRREGETQYF. V and J are TRBV6-5 and TRBJ2-5; 7 nucleotides match TRBD2. Germline assignment: CDR1 MNHEY and CDR2 SVGAGI. V lost 6 bases, J lost 4 bases, and 5 bases stayed unmatched. The CDR3 spans 13 residues.